This T cell receptor (beta chain) was observed in a study of PD-L1 blockade in urothelial cancer. Study-wide context: Enrolled patients had been treated previously with 0 to 3 chemotherapy regimens.

TCRdb's copy holds only in-frame clones and misses some; the assay was immunoSEQ multiplex PCR. The table has tens of thousands of clones, less than 90% seen once. Trimming removed 3 bases from V and 2 bases from J; junction bases left unmatched: 4. CDR3 length: 14 amino acids. Germline V lookup: CDR1 SQVTM, CDR2 ANQGSEA. Stated time point: pretreatment peripheral blood. This chain links TRBV29-1 with TRBJ2-5, with 9 bases fitting TRBD2. The source of this sequence is a woman in her 70s with urothelial cancer. Sequences were derived from PBMCs, sampled around atezolizumab (anti-PD-L1) treatment. The chain's CDR3 is CSVEVAGAQETQYF. The CDR3 coding sequence is TGCAGCGTTGAGGTAGCGGGAGCTCAAGAGACCCAGTACTTC.